The rows below give T cell receptor beta chains drawn from one sample of a study of T cell responses to AZD1222 COVID-19 vaccine. Here immunoSEQ multiplex PCR was the method, and the copy in TCRdb shows in-frame clones only, minus some. The sample has 200,000 or so clones; about 94% are singletons. The material was peripheral blood, obtained on day 0 of AZD1222 vaccination. These receptors were taken from an adult in good health. Each CDR3 is given with its conserved first and last residue. D genes are given only for firm matches. Some rows mark clone size as missing; the rest say once, few, many or name a class of expanded clone.

clone size | D gene | J gene | V gene | CDR3 length | CDR3 DNA | CDR3 protein
- | TRBD1 | TRBJ2-1 | TRBV6-4 | 16 | TGTGCCAGCAGTGAAGTAGTGGGACAGGGATTCAATGAGCAGTTCTTC | CASSEVVGQGFNEQFF
- | - | TRBJ1-4 | TRBV2 | 13 | TGTGCCAGCATCCCTGCAACTAATGAAAAACTGTTTTTT | CASIPATNEKLFF
- | - | TRBJ1-5 | TRBV30 | 13 | TGTGCCTGGAGTGTACAGAGCAATCAGCCCCAGCATTTT | CAWSVQSNQPQHF
- | TRBD1 | TRBJ2-1 | TRBV29-1 | 12 | TGCAGCGGGGACAGGGGAGGCAATGAGCAGTTCTTC | CSGDRGGNEQFF
- | - | TRBJ2-1 | TRBV5-6 | 15 | TGTGCCAGCAGCTTGTGGGGCAGGGCCTACAATGAGCAGTTCTTC | CASSLWGRAYNEQFF
- | - | TRBJ2-2 | TRBV24-1 | 15 | TGTGCCACCAGTGATTTGGGGGAAAACACCGGGGAGCTGTTTTTT | CATSDLGENTGELFF
- | TRBD2 | TRBJ2-1 | TRBV11-3 | 16 | TGTGCCAGCAGCTTAGCGTCTAGCGGGAGCTACAATGAGCAGTTCTTC | CASSLASSGSYNEQFF
- | - | TRBJ1-2 | TRBV6-2/TRBV6-3 | 13 | TGTGCCAGCAGTTACGGTGGTGGCTTTGGCTACACCTTC | CASSYGGGFGYTF
- | TRBD1 | TRBJ2-7 | TRBV19 | 16 | TGTGCCAGTAGCATCCCCTCCGGGACAGGGGACTACGAGCAGTACTTC | CASSIPSGTGDYEQYF
- | - | TRBJ1-2 | TRBV3-1/TRBV3-2 | 14 | TGTGCCAGCAGCCTCGGATTGGATAACTATGGCTACACCTTC | CASSLGLDNYGYTF
- | - | TRBJ2-5 | TRBV5-4 | 14 | TGTGCCAGCAGCTTAGGGGGTCTGCTGGAGACCCAGTACTTC | CASSLGGLLETQYF
- | - | TRBJ2-3 | TRBV2 | 16 | TGTGCCAGCAGTGAATCAGACCGGCTCTTCACAGATACGCAGTATTTT | CASSESDRLFTDTQYF
- | - | TRBJ2-3 | TRBV12-3/TRBV12-4 | 11 | TGTGCCAGCAGTTTAACGGATACGCAGTATTTT | CASSLTDTQYF
- | - | TRBJ2-1 | TRBV7-3 | 15 | TGTGCCAGCAGCCCTACTAGCTATAGCTACAATGAGCAGTTCTTC | CASSPTSYSYNEQFF
- | TRBD2 | TRBJ2-7 | TRBV30 | 14 | TGTGCCTGGAGTATAGGACTAGCGGGAGATGAGCAGTACTTC | CAWSIGLAGDEQYF
- | - | TRBJ1-5 | TRBV19 | 14 | TGTGCCAGTGGGACGGGTTGGGTCAATCAGCCCCAGCATTTT | CASGTGWVNQPQHF
- | TRBD2 | TRBJ2-1 | TRBV11-2 | 15 | TGTGCCAGCAGCTTAACCAGCGGGAGGGCGAATGAGCAGTTCTTC | CASSLTSGRANEQFF
- | TRBD1 | TRBJ1-5 | TRBV11-2 | 15 | TGTGCCAGCAGCCCGGGGACAGGGCCTAATCAGCCCCAGCATTTT | CASSPGTGPNQPQHF
- | - | TRBJ2-2 | TRBV11-1 | 14 | TGTGCCAGCAGCTTAGGAGTCTACACCGGGGAGCTGTTTTTT | CASSLGVYTGELFF
- | - | TRBJ2-7 | TRBV21-1 | 17 | TGTGCCAGCAGCAAAGGTGACAGGGCAGAAAAGACCTACGAGCAGTACTTC | CASSKGDRAEKTYEQYF
- | - | TRBJ2-7 | TRBV6-5 | 14 | TGTGCCAGCAGTTACCGCAATGAGAGGTACGAGCAGTACTTC | CASSYRNERYEQYF
- | - | TRBJ1-2 | TRBV6-5 | 12 | TGTGCCAGCAGAGACAGCGATTATGGCTACACCTTC | CASRDSDYGYTF
few | - | TRBJ2-3 | TRBV27 | 14 | TGTGCCAGCAGTTTTCGGGAAAGCACAGATACGCAGTATTTT | CASSFRESTDTQYF
- | - | TRBJ1-2 | TRBV19 | 16 | TGTGCCAGTAGTATAGAGTGGACGCCTAGAGTCTGGGGCTACACCTTC | CASSIEWTPRVWGYTF
- | - | TRBJ2-1 | TRBV2 | 11 | TGTGCCAGCAGTGTAGGGAATGAGCAGTTCTTC | CASSVGNEQFF
- | TRBD1 | TRBJ2-5 | TRBV30 | 15 | TGTGCCTGGAGTCCAAGGACAGGGGGCGGAGAGACCCAGTACTTC | CAWSPRTGGGETQYF
once | - | TRBJ2-2 | TRBV18 | 16 | TGTGCCAGCTCACCCCTAGGGGGGGCCAACACCGGGGAGCTGTTTTTT | CASSPLGGANTGELFF
few | TRBD2 | TRBJ2-7 | TRBV30 | 13 | TGTGCCTGGAGTGTGGGAGGGCCCTCTGAGCAGTACTTC | CAWSVGGPSEQYF
- | - | TRBJ1-5 | TRBV28 | 11 | TGTGCCAGCAGTTTTGCGCAGCCCCAGCATTTT | CASSFAQPQHF
- | TRBD2 | TRBJ2-2 | TRBV5-6 | 15 | TGTGCCAGCAGCTTGGTAGGACTAGGGACCGGGGAGCTGTTTTTT | CASSLVGLGTGELFF
- | - | TRBJ2-7 | TRBV6-5 | 16 | TGTGCCAGCAGTTACACGGCAGGGACCACCACTTACGAGCAGTACTTC | CASSYTAGTTTYEQYF